This note documents a single T cell receptor (beta chain) sequence. As yet, its antigen is unknown. V lost 9 bases, J lost 0 bases, and 8 bases lay in between. CDR1 and CDR2 (germline): MNHNS, SASEGT. This CDR3 is 13 amino acids long. Cycle 7 day 1, cycle 4 day 1, and baseline were the timepoints at which blood was sampled. Repertoires were generated with immunoSEQ multiplex PCR, while TCRdb's copy carries only in-frame clones and drops some. The sample comprises 100,000 or so clones, roughly 90% of which are singletons, and more than 3% rests with the top ten. The data belong to a study of OX40 agonist ivuxolimab in advanced cancers. Overall study results and limits: Near-lowest levels of clonal expansion characterized partial responders at 0.1-3.0 mg/kg. Dose levels from 0.1 to 3.0 mg/kg saw CD4+ and CD8+ blood T cells expand clonally by week 6.

The chain links TRBV6-1 to TRBJ2-2; D is uncertain. This clonotype originated in an adult with an advanced solid tumor such as melanoma, head and neck, liver or kidney cancer. The source material was CD4+ or CD8+ T cells sorted from blood, sampled in a trial of the OX40 agonist ivuxolimab. DNA of the CDR3: TGTGCCAGTCCCCAGCCGAACACCGGGGAGCTGTTTTTT. Its protein is CASPQPNTGELFF.